This entry lists 7 T cell receptor beta chains sequenced from one sample in a study of T-cell reconstitution after alpha-beta-depleted transplantation in children. It was with unique molecular identifiers that the TCRbeta library was prepared. MiXCR was run by TCRdb on the PCR reads, yielding one entry per CDR3 protein. The data hold about 200,000 distinct CDR3 sequences, with 5% to 7.5% observed a single time. This material consisted of PBMCs, taken before TCRalphabeta/CD19-depleted stem cell transplant. Receptors originate from a girl in the first two years of life with combined immunodeficiency, due to receive a stem cell transplant.

This clonotype was counted many times. This chain uses TRBV6-6 with TRBJ2-7; D possibly corresponds to TRBD1 (5 bases). Per the germline V gene, CDR1 is MNHNY and CDR2 is SVGAGI (reference sequence). The V and J ends lost 0 bases and 6 bases respectively, with 6 bases between them. CDR3 length: 12 amino acids. CDR3 in amino acids: CASSYSDSEQYF. For the CDR3, the DNA is TGTGCCAGCAGTTACTCAGACAGCGAGCAGTACTTC.

This clonotype was detected many times. This chain joins TRBV29-1 and TRBJ2-7; TRBD1 agrees at 9 bases. The V and J ends lost 7 bases and 4 bases, in that order; junction bases with no gene match: 14. The CDR3 extends over 15 amino acids. Germline CDR1 reads SQVTM; CDR2 reads ANQGSEA. CDR3 amino acids: CSGARTGELGYEQYF. The DNA of the CDR3 is TGCAGCGGTGCAAGGACAGGGGAACTCGGGTACGAGCAGTACTTC.

This clonotype has a count of ten or more. The chain links TRBV5-6 to TRBJ1-4, with 11 bases identical to TRBD1. The CDR3 is 15 amino acids. V trimming: 5 bases; J trimming: 5 bases; junction bases outside the gene matches: 5. Germline V lookup: CDR1 SGHDT, CDR2 YYEEEE. The CDR3 coding sequence is TGTGCCAGCAGGGGACAGGGGGGCCCGAATGAAAAACTGTTTTTT. Residues: CASRGQGGPNEKLFF.

This clonotype was picked up many times. The rearrangement links TRBV12-3 or TRBV12-4 to TRBJ2-7, with D possibly called TRBD1 or TRBD2 (6 bases each). V was clipped by 3 bases and J by 2 bases, with 14 bases between them. CDR3 length equals 15 residues. In DNA form, the CDR3 reads TGTGCCAGCAGTTTTGGGGGGCACGGAGCCTACGAGCAGTACTTC. Protein: CASSFGGHGAYEQYF.

This clonotype was recorded many times. The chain employs TRBV15 and TRBJ2-1, with TRBD1 identical over 7 bases. The germline V gene encodes CDR1 LNHNV and CDR2 YYDKDF (reference sequence). The CDR3 consists of 14 residues. Trimming took 9 bases from V and 0 from J; bases not matched to a gene: 5. In DNA form, the CDR3 reads TGTGCCACTTGGACAGGTAGCTCCTACAATGAGCAGTTCTTC. Amino acids: CATWTGSSYNEQFF.

This clonotype was recorded a few times. This chain uses TRBV7-8 with TRBJ1-1, with unresolved D. Germline V lookup: CDR1 SGHVS, CDR2 FQNEAQ. The CDR3 has 15 amino acids. V was shortened by 2 bases and J by 0 bases, with 10 bases between the two germline ends. The CDR3 here is CASSLLIELNTEAFF. The CDR3 coding sequence is TGTGCCAGCAGCTTATTAATCGAATTGAACACTGAAGCTTTCTTT. Drawing the rest from reference TRBV7-8 and TRBJ1-1, the complete variable domain is GAGVSQSPRYKVAKRGQDVALRCDPISGHVSLFWYQQALGQGPEFLTYFQNEAQLDKSGLPSDRFFAERPEGSVSTLKIQRTQQEDSAVYLCASSLLIELNTEAFFGQGTRLTVV.

This clonotype has more than one count but fewer than ten. V and J are TRBV7-2 and TRBJ2-5; the D gene is possibly TRBD2 (6 bases). The CDR3 runs to 16 residues. Germline lookup yields CDR1 SGHTA and CDR2 FQGNSA. V shed 3 bases and J shed 4 bases, with 18 bases lying between them. This CDR3 is CASSFPVAGKGETQYF. The CDR3 DNA follows: TGTGCCAGCAGCTTCCCGGTCGCGGGAAAGGGAGAGACCCAGTACTTC.